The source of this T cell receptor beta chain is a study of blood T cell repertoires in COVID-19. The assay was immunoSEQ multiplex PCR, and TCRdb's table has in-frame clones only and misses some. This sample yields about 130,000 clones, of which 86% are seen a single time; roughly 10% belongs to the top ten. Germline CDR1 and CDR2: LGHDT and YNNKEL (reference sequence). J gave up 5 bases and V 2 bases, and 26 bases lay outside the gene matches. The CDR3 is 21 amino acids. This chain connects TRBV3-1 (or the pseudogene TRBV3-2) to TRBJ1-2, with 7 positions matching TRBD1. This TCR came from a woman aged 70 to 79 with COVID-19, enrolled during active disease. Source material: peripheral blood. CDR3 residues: CASSQPGSRDSRPRHPYGYTF. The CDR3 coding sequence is TGTGCCAGCAGCCAACCCGGATCGAGGGACAGCCGCCCGAGGCATCCATATGGCTACACCTTC.